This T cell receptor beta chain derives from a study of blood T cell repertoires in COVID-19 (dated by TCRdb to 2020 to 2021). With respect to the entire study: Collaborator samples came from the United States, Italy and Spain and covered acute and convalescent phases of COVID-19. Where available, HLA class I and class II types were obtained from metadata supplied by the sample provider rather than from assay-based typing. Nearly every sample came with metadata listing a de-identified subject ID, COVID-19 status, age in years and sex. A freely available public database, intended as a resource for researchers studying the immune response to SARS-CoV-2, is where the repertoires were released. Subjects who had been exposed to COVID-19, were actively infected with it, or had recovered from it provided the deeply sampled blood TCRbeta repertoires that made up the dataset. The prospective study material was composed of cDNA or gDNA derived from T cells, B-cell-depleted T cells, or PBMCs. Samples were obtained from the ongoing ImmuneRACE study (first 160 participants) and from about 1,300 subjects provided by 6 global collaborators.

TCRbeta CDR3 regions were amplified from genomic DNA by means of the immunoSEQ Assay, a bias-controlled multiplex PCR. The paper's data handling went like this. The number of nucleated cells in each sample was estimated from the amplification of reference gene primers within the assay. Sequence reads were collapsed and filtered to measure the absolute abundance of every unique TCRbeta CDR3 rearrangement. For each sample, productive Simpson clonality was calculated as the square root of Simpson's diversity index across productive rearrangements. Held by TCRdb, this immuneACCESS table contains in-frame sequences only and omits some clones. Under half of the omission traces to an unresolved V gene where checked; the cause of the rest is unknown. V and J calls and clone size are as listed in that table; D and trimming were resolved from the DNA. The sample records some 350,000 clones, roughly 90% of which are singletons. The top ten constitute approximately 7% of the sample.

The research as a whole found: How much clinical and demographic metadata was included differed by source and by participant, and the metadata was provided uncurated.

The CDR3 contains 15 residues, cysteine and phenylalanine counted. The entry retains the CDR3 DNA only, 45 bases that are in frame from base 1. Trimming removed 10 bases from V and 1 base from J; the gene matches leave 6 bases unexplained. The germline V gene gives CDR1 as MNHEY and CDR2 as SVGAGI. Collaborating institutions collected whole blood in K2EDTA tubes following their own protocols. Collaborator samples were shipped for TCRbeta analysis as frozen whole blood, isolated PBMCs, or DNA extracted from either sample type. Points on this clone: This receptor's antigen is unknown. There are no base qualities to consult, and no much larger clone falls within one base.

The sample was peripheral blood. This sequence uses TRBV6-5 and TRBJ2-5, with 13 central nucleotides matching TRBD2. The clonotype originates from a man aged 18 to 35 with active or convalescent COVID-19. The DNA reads TGTGCCATAAGTGGACTAGCGGGGGTCCAAGAGACCCAGTACTTC. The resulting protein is CAISGLAGVQETQYF.